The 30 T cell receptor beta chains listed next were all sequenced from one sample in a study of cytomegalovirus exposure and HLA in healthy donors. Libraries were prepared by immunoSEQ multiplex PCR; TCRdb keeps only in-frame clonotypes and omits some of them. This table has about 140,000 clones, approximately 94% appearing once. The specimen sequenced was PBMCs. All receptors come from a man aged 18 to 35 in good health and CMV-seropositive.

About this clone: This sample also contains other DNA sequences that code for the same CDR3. The CDR3, as DNA: TGTGCCAGCAGCTTAGCACTAGCGGGCTCCTACAATGAGCAGTTCTTC. Residues: CASSLALAGSYNEQFF. The gene calls are TRBV7-9 and TRBJ2-1; TRBD2 matches 9 bases. Unmatched junction bases numbered 0, after V lost 0 bases and J lost 0 bases. Germline loops: CDR1 SEHNR, CDR2 FQNEAQ (reference sequence). The CDR3 has 16 amino acids.

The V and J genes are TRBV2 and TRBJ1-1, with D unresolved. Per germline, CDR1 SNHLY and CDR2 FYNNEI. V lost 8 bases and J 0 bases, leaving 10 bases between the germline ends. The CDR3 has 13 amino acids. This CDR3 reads CASVRVMNTEAFF. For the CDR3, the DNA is TGTGCCAGCGTGAGGGTCATGAACACTGAAGCTTTCTTT.

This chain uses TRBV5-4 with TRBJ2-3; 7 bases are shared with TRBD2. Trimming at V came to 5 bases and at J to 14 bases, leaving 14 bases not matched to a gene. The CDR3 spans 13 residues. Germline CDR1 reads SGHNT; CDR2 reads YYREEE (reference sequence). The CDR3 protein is CASSAWGGRARYF. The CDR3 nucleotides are TGTGCCAGCAGTGCCTGGGGGGGGAGGGCCAGGTATTTT.

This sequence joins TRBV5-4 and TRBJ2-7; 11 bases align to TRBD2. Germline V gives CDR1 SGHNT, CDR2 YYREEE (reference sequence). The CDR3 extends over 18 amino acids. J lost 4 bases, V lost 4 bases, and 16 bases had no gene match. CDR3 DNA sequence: TGTGCCAGCAGCCCCCCGGGACTAGCGGAGCCCATGGTTTACGAGCAGTACTTC. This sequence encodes CASSPPGLAEPMVYEQYF.

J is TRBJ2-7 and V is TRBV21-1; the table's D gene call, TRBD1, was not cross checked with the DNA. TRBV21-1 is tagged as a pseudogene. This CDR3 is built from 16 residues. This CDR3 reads CASSLCRGTGDYEQYF. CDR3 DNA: TGTGCCAGCAGCTTGTGCCGGGGGACAGGGGACTACGAGCAGTACTTC.

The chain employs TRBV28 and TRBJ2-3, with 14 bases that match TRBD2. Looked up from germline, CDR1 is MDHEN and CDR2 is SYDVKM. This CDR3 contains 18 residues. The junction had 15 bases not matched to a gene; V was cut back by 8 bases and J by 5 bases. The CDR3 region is CASGQGTSGRVEGDTQYF. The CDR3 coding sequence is TGTGCCAGCGGCCAAGGGACTAGCGGGAGAGTAGAGGGAGATACGCAGTATTTT.

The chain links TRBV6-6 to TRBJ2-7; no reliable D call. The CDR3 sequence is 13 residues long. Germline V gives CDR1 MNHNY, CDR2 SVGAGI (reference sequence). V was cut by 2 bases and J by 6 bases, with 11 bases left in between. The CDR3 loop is CASSYAASSEQYF. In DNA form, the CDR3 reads TGTGCCAGCAGTTACGCGGCGTCATCCGAGCAGTACTTC.

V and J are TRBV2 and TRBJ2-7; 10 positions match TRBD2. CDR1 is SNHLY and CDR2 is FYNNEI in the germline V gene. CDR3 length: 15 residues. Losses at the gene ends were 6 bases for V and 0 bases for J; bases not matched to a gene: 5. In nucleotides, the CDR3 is TGTGCCAGCAGGGGAACTAGCGGGGACTCCTACGAGCAGTACTTC. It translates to CASRGTSGDSYEQYF.

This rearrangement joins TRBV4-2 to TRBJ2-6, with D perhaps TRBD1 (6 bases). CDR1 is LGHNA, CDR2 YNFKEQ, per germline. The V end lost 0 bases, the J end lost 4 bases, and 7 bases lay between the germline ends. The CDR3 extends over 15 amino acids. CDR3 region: CASSQDGQGANVLTF. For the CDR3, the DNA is TGTGCCAGCAGCCAAGATGGACAGGGGGCCAACGTCCTGACTTTC.

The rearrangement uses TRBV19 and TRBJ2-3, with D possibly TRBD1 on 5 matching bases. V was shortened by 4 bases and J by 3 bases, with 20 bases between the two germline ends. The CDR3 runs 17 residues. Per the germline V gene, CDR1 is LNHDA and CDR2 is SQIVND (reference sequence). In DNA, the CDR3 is TGTGCCAGTAGTAACCCCGGTAGGGGCGTCATGACAGATACGCAGTATTTT. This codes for CASSNPGRGVMTDTQYF.

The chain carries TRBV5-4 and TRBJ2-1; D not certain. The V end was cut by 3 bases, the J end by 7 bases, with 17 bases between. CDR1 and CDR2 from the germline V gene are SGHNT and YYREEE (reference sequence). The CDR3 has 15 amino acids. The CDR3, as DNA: TGTGCCAGCAGCTGGAGTCAGCAGTCGACTAATGAGCAGTTCTTC. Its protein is CASSWSQQSTNEQFF.

The CDR3 sequence is CASSLQRGANEKLFF. In DNA form, the CDR3 reads TGTGCCAGCAGTTTACAGCGGGGGGCCAATGAAAAACTGTTTTTT. This chain uses TRBV27 with TRBJ1-4, with D perhaps TRBD1 (6 bases). The CDR3 is 15 residues long. V was pared by 2 bases and J by 5 bases, with 12 bases between. Germline assignment: CDR1 MNHEY and CDR2 SMNVEV (reference sequence).

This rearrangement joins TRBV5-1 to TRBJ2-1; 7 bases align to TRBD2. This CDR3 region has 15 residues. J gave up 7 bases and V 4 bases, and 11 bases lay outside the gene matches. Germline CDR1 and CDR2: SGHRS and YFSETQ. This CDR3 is CASSLRVSGLNEQFF. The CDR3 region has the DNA TGCGCCAGCAGCCTACGGGTTAGCGGGCTAAATGAGCAGTTCTTC.

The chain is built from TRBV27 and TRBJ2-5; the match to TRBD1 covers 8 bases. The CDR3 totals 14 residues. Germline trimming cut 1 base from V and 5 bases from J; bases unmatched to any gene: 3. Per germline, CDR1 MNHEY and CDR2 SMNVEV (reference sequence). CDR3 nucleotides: TGTGCCAGCAGTTTATGGACAGGGAGCGAGACCCAGTACTTC. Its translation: CASSLWTGSETQYF.

DNA of the CDR3: TGTGCCAGCAGACTTGCGGGCCCTGGGAATGAGCAGTTCTTC. Protein product: CASRLAGPGNEQFF. This sequence joins TRBV28 and TRBJ2-1; D perhaps matches TRBD2 (5 bases). The germline gives CDR1 MDHEN, CDR2 SYDVKM. This CDR3 contains 14 residues. Trimming took off 6 bases at V and 7 bases at J, with 16 bases between the two ends.

CDR3 in DNA: TGTGCCAGCAGTCCAACAAAAACTCGTCGGGGGACTGAAGCTTTCTTT. This translates into CASSPTKTRRGTEAFF. The chain links TRBV6-6 to TRBJ1-1; weak D call: TRBD1 (5 bases). There are 16 residues in the CDR3. CDR1 is MNHNY and CDR2 is SVGAGI in the germline V gene (reference sequence). Trimming took 5 bases from V and 5 from J, leaving 21 bases between them.

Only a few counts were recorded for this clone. CDR3 DNA: TGTGCCAGCAGTTCGGCAGGCTACGAGCAGTACTTC. This sequence encodes CASSSAGYEQYF. The chain joins TRBV6-5 to TRBJ2-7; no clear D gene. The CDR3 is 12 amino acids. Germline CDR1 MNHEY, CDR2 SVGAGI. Trimming pared 4 bases from V and 3 bases from J, leaving 7 bases between.

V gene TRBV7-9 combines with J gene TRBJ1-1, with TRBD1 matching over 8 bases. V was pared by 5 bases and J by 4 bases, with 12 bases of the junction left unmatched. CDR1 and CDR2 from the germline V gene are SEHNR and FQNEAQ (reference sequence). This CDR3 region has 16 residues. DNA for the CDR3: TGTGCCAGCAGCGCCCGACAGGGGCGTAGGGGCACTGAAGCTTTCTTT. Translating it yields CASSARQGRRGTEAFF.

CDR3 protein: CASSDRGSSYEQYF. For the CDR3, the DNA is TGTGCCAGCAGCGACAGGGGTAGCTCCTACGAGCAGTACTTC. The V gene is TRBV5-4, the J gene TRBJ2-7, with 8 bases fitting TRBD1. Germline lookup yields CDR1 SGHNT and CDR2 YYREEE (reference sequence). Trimming took 4 bases from V and 0 from J; bases not matched to a gene: 3. This CDR3 has 14 residues.

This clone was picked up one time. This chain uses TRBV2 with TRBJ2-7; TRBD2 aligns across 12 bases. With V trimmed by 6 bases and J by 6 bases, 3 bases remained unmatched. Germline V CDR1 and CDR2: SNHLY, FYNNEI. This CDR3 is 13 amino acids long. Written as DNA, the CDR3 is TGTGCCAGCAGAGAGGGACTAGCGGGCGAGCAGTACTTC. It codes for CASREGLAGEQYF.

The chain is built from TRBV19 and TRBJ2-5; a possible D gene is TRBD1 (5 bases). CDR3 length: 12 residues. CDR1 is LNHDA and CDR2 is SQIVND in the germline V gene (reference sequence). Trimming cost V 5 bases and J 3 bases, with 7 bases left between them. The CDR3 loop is CASSPGKETQYF. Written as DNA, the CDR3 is TGTGCCAGTAGTCCAGGGAAAGAGACCCAGTACTTC.

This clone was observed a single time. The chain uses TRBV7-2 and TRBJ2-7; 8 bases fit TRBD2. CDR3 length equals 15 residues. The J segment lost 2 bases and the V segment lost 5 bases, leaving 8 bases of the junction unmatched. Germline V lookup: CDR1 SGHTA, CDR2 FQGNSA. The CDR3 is CASSQTGGATYEQYF. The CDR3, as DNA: TGTGCCAGCAGCCAAACGGGGGGGGCGACCTACGAGCAGTACTTC.

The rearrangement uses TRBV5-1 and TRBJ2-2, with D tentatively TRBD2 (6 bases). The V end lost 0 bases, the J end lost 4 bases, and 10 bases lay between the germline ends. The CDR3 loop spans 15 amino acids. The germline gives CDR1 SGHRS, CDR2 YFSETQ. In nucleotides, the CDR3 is TGCGCCAGCAGCTTGGGTTCTAGCGCCACCGGGGAGCTGTTTTTT. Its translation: CASSLGSSATGELFF. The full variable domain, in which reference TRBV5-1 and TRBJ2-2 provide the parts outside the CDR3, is KAGVTQTPRYLIKTRGQQVTLSCSPISGHRSVSWYQQTPGQGLQFLFEYFSETQRNKGNFPGRFSGRQFSNSRSEMNVSTLELGDSALYLCASSLGSSATGELFFGEGSRLTVL.

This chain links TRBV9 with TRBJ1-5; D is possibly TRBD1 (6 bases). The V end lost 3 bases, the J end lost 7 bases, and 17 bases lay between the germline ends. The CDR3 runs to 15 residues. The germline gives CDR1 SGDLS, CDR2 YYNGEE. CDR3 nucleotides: TGTGCCAGCAGCGCCGGCCCACAGGGTCGGCAGCCCCAGCATTTT. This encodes CASSAGPQGRQPQHF.

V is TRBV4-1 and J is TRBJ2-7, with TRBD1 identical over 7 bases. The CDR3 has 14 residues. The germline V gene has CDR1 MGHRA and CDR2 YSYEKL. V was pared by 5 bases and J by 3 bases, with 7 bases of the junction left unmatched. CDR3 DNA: TGCGCCAGCAGCTCTCGCGACAGGGACTACGAGCAGTACTTC. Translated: CASSSRDRDYEQYF.

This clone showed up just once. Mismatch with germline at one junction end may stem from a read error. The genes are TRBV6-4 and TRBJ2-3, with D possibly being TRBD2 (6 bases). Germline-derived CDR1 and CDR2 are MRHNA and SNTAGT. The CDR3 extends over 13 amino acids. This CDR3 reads CASSDSRRALQYF. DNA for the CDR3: TGTGCCAGCAGCGACTCCAGGAGGGCCCTGCAGTATTTT.

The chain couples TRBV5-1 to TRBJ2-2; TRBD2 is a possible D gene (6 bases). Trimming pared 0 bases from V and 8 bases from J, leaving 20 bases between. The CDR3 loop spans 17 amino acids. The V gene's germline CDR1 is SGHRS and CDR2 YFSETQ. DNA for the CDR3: TGCGCCAGCAGCTTGGGGGACTCCCAGAGGGCTTCGGGGGAGCTGTTTTTT. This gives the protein CASSLGDSQRASGELFF.

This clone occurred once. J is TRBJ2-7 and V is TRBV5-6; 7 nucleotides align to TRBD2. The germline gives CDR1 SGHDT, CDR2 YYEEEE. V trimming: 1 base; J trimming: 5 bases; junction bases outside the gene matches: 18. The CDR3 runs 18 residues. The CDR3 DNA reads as TGTGCCAGCAGCTTGAGGGAGGGAGGGCCGGTCTTTTTCGACGAGCAGTACTTC. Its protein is CASSLREGGPVFFDEQYF.

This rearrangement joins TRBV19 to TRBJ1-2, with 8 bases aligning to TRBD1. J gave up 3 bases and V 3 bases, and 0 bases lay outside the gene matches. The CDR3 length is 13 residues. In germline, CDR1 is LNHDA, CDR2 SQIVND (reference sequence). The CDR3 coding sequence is TGTGCCAGTAGTATGACAGGGGACTATGGCTACACCTTC. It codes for CASSMTGDYGYTF.

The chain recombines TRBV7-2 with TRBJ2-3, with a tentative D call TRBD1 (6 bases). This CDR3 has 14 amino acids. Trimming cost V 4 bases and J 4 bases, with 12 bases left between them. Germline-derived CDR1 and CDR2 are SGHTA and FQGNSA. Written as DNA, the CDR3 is TGTGCCAGCAGCTCCGGGTCAGGGGCAGATACGCAGTATTTT. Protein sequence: CASSSGSGADTQYF.